Listed here are 11 T cell receptor beta chains from one sample, sequenced in a study of cytomegalovirus exposure and HLA in healthy donors. The PCR was carried out with 60 Vbeta primers and 13 Jbeta primers. Some clones are missing from TCRdb's copy, which holds only in-frame ones; the method was immunoSEQ multiplex PCR. The sample contains some 180,000 clones, less than 80% of which appear only once. Sample: PBMCs. These receptors all come from a man aged 18 to 29 in good health and CMV-seronegative.

V is TRBV28 and J is TRBJ1-2; 11 bases match TRBD1. This CDR3 has 15 residues. CDR1 and CDR2 (germline): MDHEN, SYDVKM. With V trimmed by 5 bases and J by 4 bases, 6 bases remained unmatched. The CDR3 bases are TGTGCCAGCAGTGGACAGGGGGCAAGGATCTATGGCTACACCTTC. This sequence encodes CASSGQGARIYGYTF.

This clone was recorded a few times. The chain combines TRBV7-2 with TRBJ2-7; 13 nucleotides match TRBD2. The germline V gene encodes CDR1 SGHTA and CDR2 FQGNSA. The V segment lost 4 bases and the J segment 5 bases; nucleotides outside the gene matches: 8. The CDR3 has 16 amino acids. The CDR3 coding sequence is TGTGCCAGCAGCTCTTCCGGACTAGCGGGGGACCACGAGCAGTACTTC. This gives the protein CASSSSGLAGDHEQYF. Combining the CDR3 with reference TRBV7-2 and TRBJ2-7 gives the whole variable domain GAGVSQSPSNKVTEKGKDVELRCDPISGHTALYWYRQSLGQGLEFLIYFQGNSAPDKSGLPSDRFSAERTGGSVSTLTIQRTQQEDSAVYLCASSSSGLAGDHEQYFGPGTRLTVT.

The rearrangement joins TRBV27 to TRBJ1-6; perhaps TRBD1 as D (5 bases). The CDR3 has 14 amino acids. Per the germline V gene, CDR1 is MNHEY and CDR2 is SMNVEV (reference sequence). Trimming left V 3 bases short and J 6 bases short, with 9 bases between. The CDR3 DNA follows: TGTGCCAGCAGTTTCGGTAGGGGTAATTCACCCCTCCACTTT. Amino acids: CASSFGRGNSPLHF.

This clone was seen only a few times. The rearrangement uses TRBV6-5 and TRBJ2-1; TRBD2 matches at 8 bases. J was trimmed by 5 bases and V by 5 bases; bases with no gene match: 8. CDR1 MNHEY and CDR2 SVGAGI come from the germline V gene. The length of the CDR3 is 15 residues. The CDR3 bases are TGTGCCAGCAGTCGCGGGACTAGGGGCCACAATGAGCAGTTCTTC. Translated: CASSRGTRGHNEQFF.

The CDR3 sequence: CAWSLRNYGYTF. The CDR3 DNA follows: TGTGCCTGGAGTCTACGAAACTATGGCTACACCTTC. The chain carries TRBV30 and TRBJ1-2, with D uncertain. Germline assignment: CDR1 GTSNPN and CDR2 SVGIG (reference sequence). The CDR3 extends over 12 amino acids. Trimming took 2 bases from V and 2 from J, leaving 6 bases between them.

The chain is built from TRBV28 and TRBJ2-1, with a tentative D call TRBD2 (6 bases). The CDR3 consists of 15 residues. The germline V and J ends were trimmed by 6 bases and 7 bases, with 19 bases remaining between them. Germline CDR1 and CDR2: MDHEN and SYDVKM. CDR3 sequence reads: CASSPERAVGNEQFF. CDR3 DNA: TGTGCCAGCAGCCCAGAGCGGGCCGTGGGTAATGAGCAGTTCTTC.

This chain connects TRBV5-6 to TRBJ1-4; D is uncertain. The CDR3 covers 19 residues. Trimming left V 3 bases short and J 0 bases short, with 21 bases between. Looked up from germline, CDR1 is SGHDT and CDR2 is YYEEEE. The DNA of the CDR3 is TGTGCCAGCAGCTCTCAGTTCGGGGAGTACAAGGCAACTAATGAAAAACTGTTTTTT. It encodes CASSSQFGEYKATNEKLFF.

This chain connects TRBV6-5 to TRBJ1-6; D gene unclear. Looked up from germline, CDR1 is MNHEY and CDR2 is SVGAGI. The CDR3 is made up of 12 amino acids. V lost 5 bases to trimming and J lost 10 bases, with 9 bases between them. CDR3 amino acids: CASSTIGSPLHF. Written as DNA, the CDR3 is TGTGCCAGCAGTACCATCGGGTCACCCCTCCACTTT.

The gene calls are TRBV7-2 and TRBJ2-5, with D possibly being TRBD2 (5 bases). Trimming removed 8 bases at V and 2 bases at J, with 12 bases between. Per the germline V gene, CDR1 is SGHTA and CDR2 is FQGNSA. This CDR3 has 13 amino acids. CDR3 sequence (DNA): TGTGCCAGCGTCCCCGGGGTTCAAGAGACCCAGTACTTC. Translation: CASVPGVQETQYF.

This chain links TRBV7-9 with TRBJ2-1, with D tentatively TRBD2 (5 bases). The CDR3 is 15 residues long. CDR1 SEHNR and CDR2 FQNEAQ come from the germline V gene (reference sequence). V was trimmed by 5 bases and J by 5 bases, leaving 16 bases between them. The CDR3 here is CASSPADLRNNEQFF. The CDR3 coding sequence is TGTGCCAGCAGCCCAGCGGATCTAAGAAACAATGAGCAGTTCTTC.

This clone was seen once. This chain connects TRBV6-5 to TRBJ1-6; D perhaps matches TRBD1 (6 bases). Germline assignment: CDR1 MNHEY and CDR2 SVGAGI. V dropped 3 bases and J dropped 6 bases, with 15 bases sitting between them. CDR3 size: 16 residues. CDR3 in DNA: TGTGCCAGCAGTTATCGTACAGGGAGTAGTAATTCACCCCTCCACTTT. Protein: CASSYRTGSSNSPLHF.